This entry concerns a single T cell receptor beta chain. Its cognate antigen is unknown. CDR1 MDHEN and CDR2 SYDVKM come from the germline V gene. V lost 4 bases to trimming and J lost 9 bases; unmatched junction nucleotides: 4. CDR3 length: 14 residues. Original processing methods: Lowest detectable productive clonotype frequency was 2.59 x 10-5. TCRdb's table, derived via immunoSEQ multiplex PCR, lists solely in-frame clones and lacks some. V and J calls and clone size are copied from that table; D and trimming were computed from the DNA. The sample yields about 8,400 clones, around nine tenths seen once. This sample was taken from a study of STAT5B mutations in CD4+ large granular lymphocyte leukemia. Study context: Anti-CD4 microbead selection came after CD8+ cell depletion in cryopreserved samples. Study findings and constraints: Data were not HLA-matched across samples.

Depending on availability, patient cells were bead-separated fractions or unselected PBMC. The chain uses TRBV28 and TRBJ1-6, with TRBD1 matching 9 bases. This sequence was found in a woman in her 70s with CD4+ T-cell large granular lymphocyte leukemia. The source material was PBMCs. The CDR3 sequence: CASSSGTGSSPLHF. The CDR3 DNA reads as TGTGCCAGCAGTTCCGGGACAGGGTCTTCACCCCTCCACTTT.